A single sample is the source of the 21 T cell receptor beta chains below, sequenced in a study of OX40 agonist ivuxolimab in advanced cancers. Clones were read by immunoSEQ multiplex PCR, and TCRdb kept only the in-frame ones, dropping some. The sample contains around 80,000 clones, roughly 90% of which appear only once. Source: CD4+ or CD8+ T cells sorted from blood, taken in a trial of the OX40 agonist ivuxolimab. The receptors derive from an adult with an advanced solid tumor such as melanoma, head and neck, liver or kidney cancer.

This chain links TRBV20-1 with TRBJ2-7; no definite D call. Germline CDR1 DFQATT, CDR2 SNEGSKA (reference sequence). Trimming removed 1 base at V and 9 bases at J, with 10 bases between. CDR3 length: 11 amino acids. This CDR3 is CSARGPPGQYF. CDR3 nucleotide sequence: TGCAGTGCTAGAGGCCCGCCGGGGCAGTACTTC.

This chain links TRBV10-2 with TRBJ1-5, with 11 bases identical to TRBD1. The CDR3 extends over 16 amino acids. CDR1 and CDR2 (germline): WSHSY, SAAADI. V trimming: 5 bases; J trimming: 3 bases; junction bases outside the gene matches: 6. In DNA, the CDR3 is TGCGCCAGCAGTTTCTGGGACAGGGGGTTCAATCAGCCCCAGCATTTT. Translated, it gives CASSFWDRGFNQPQHF.

This chain uses TRBV2 with TRBJ2-3, with 9 bases that match TRBD2. CDR1 SNHLY and CDR2 FYNNEI come from the germline V gene. With 5 bases clipped from V and 4 bases from J, the junction kept 10 bases outside the gene matches. This CDR3 comprises 16 residues. CDR3 DNA sequence: TGTGCCAGCAGTAGCATGGCGGGGGGGCTGGCAGATACGCAGTATTTT. This translates into CASSSMAGGLADTQYF.

CDR3 bases: TGCGCCAGCAGCCCCGGGACGGTGTCCTACGAGCAGTACTTC. Amino acid sequence: CASSPGTVSYEQYF. The rearrangement links TRBV4-1 to TRBJ2-7; D is tentatively TRBD1 or TRBD2 (5 bases each). This CDR3 is 14 amino acids long. CDR1 is MGHRA and CDR2 is YSYEKL in the germline V gene. Trimming removed 4 bases at V and 1 base at J, with 11 bases between.

The rearrangement uses TRBV27 and TRBJ1-2; D not certain. Trimming stripped 0 bases from V and 3 bases from J, with 5 bases between. CDR3 length: 13 residues. Looked up from germline, CDR1 is MNHEY and CDR2 is SMNVEV (reference sequence). CDR3 in amino acids: CASSLSTDYGYTF. CDR3 coding DNA: TGTGCCAGCAGTTTATCGACTGACTATGGCTACACCTTC.

The genes are TRBV13 and TRBJ2-3, with 7 bases identical to TRBD1. In germline, CDR1 is PRHDT, CDR2 FYEKMQ (reference sequence). The CDR3 covers 12 residues. After removal of 4 bases from V and 5 bases from J, the junction contained 0 bases not matched to a gene. The CDR3 reads CASSSGGDTQYF. For the CDR3, the DNA is TGTGCCAGCAGCTCAGGGGGAGATACGCAGTATTTT. Full variable domain (missing parts from reference TRBV13 and TRBJ2-3): AAGVIQSPRHLIKEKRETATLKCYPIPRHDTVYWYQQGPGQDPQFLISFYEKMQSDKGSIPDRFSAQQFSDYHSELNMSSLELGDSALYFCASSSGGDTQYFGPGTRLTVL.

This sequence joins TRBV11-2 and TRBJ1-5; D ambiguous. This CDR3 contains 13 residues. Germline V gene data show CDR1 as SGHAT and CDR2 as FQNNGV. With 4 bases removed from V and 0 bases from J, the gap between germline ends came to 4 bases. CDR3 in DNA: TGTGCCAGCAGCTCTTTTAGCAATCAGCCCCAGCATTTT. It yields the protein CASSSFSNQPQHF.

The gene calls are TRBV2 and TRBJ1-1; 7 bases match TRBD1. CDR3 size: 14 residues. The V gene's germline CDR1 is SNHLY and CDR2 FYNNEI. Unmatched junction bases numbered 6, after V lost 3 bases and J lost 5 bases. This CDR3 is CASSETGWSTEAFF. The DNA for the CDR3 is TGTGCCAGCAGTGAGACAGGGTGGTCGACTGAAGCTTTCTTT.

The rearrangement joins TRBV7-9 to TRBJ2-7; D unresolved. Trimming took off 3 bases at V and 12 bases at J, with 12 bases between the two ends. CDR1 SEHNR and CDR2 FQNEAQ come from the germline V gene (reference sequence). The CDR3 is made up of 11 amino acids. DNA of the CDR3: TGTGCCAGCAGCTTGGGGAAAGGGCGGTACTTC. Protein: CASSLGKGRYF.

In its sample, this clone was seen a few times. The rearrangement links TRBV9 to TRBJ1-6, with D possibly matching TRBD1 (5 bases). Trimming pared 3 bases from V and 7 bases from J, leaving 8 bases between. This CDR3 has 13 amino acids. The germline V gene has CDR1 SGDLS and CDR2 YYNGEE. For the CDR3, the DNA is TGTGCCAGCAGCGCGGGGGGGAATTCACCCCTCCACTTT. The encoded protein is CASSAGGNSPLHF.

The V and J genes are TRBV14 and TRBJ2-5; 9 bases map to TRBD2. The ends lost 1 base at V and 4 bases at J; junction bases unmatched: 13. This CDR3 is 18 amino acids long. CDR1 is SGHDN and CDR2 is FVKESK in the germline V gene. The CDR3 DNA reads as TGTGCCAGCAGCCAAGTGGCAGAGCGGGGGGCCTTTGGAGAGACCCAGTACTTC. Amino acids: CASSQVAERGAFGETQYF.

J is TRBJ1-5 and V is TRBV19; TRBD1 is a possible D gene (5 bases). The CDR3 contains 15 residues. Germline CDR1 reads LNHDA; CDR2 reads SQIVND (reference sequence). Trimming left V 6 bases short and J 4 bases short, with 16 bases between. CDR3 bases: TGTGCCAGTAGACTCGGGGGACTGGTTAATCAGCCCCAGCATTTT. Encoded protein: CASRLGGLVNQPQHF.

The V gene is TRBV13, the J gene TRBJ1-3, with D unclear. Trimming took 4 bases from V and 3 from J, leaving 10 bases between them. This CDR3 has 14 amino acids. Germline CDR1 reads PRHDT; CDR2 reads FYEKMQ (reference sequence). CDR3 amino acids: CASSYRLVGNTIYF. As DNA, the CDR3 is TGTGCCAGCAGCTACCGGTTGGTTGGAAACACCATATATTTT.

V usage is TRBV27 and J usage is TRBJ1-1; D gene uncertain. V lost 4 bases, J lost 1 base, and 7 bases lay in between. The CDR3 consists of 13 residues. CDR1 is MNHEY, CDR2 SMNVEV, per germline (reference sequence). CDR3 in amino acids: CASSWSENTEAFF. As DNA, the CDR3 is TGTGCCAGCAGTTGGAGCGAGAACACTGAAGCTTTCTTT.

The genes are TRBV11-2 and TRBJ2-4; TRBD1 matches 10 bases. CDR3 length: 16 amino acids. The V gene's germline CDR1 is SGHAT and CDR2 FQNNGV. V was clipped by 4 bases and J by 5 bases; unmatched bases: 8. This CDR3 is CASSSWDRGRQNIQYF. In DNA, the CDR3 is TGTGCCAGCAGCTCCTGGGACAGGGGACGCCAAAACATTCAGTACTTC.

The chain is built from TRBV5-6 and TRBJ1-1; 10 bases are shared with TRBD1. CDR3 size: 13 residues. The J segment lost 6 bases and the V segment lost 3 bases, leaving 2 bases of the junction unmatched. In germline, CDR1 is SGHDT, CDR2 YYEEEE. The CDR3 reads CASSYGQGAEAFF. CDR3 DNA sequence: TGTGCCAGCAGCTATGGACAGGGGGCTGAAGCTTTCTTT.

The chain couples TRBV19 to TRBJ1-2; D remains unclear. Germline V gives CDR1 LNHDA, CDR2 SQIVND (reference sequence). With 3 bases removed from V and 2 bases from J, the gap between germline ends came to 7 bases. The CDR3 runs 13 residues. The CDR3, as DNA: TGTGCCAGTAGTATCTATCAAAACTATGGCTACACCTTC. Translated, it gives CASSIYQNYGYTF.

The rearrangement joins TRBV7-2 to TRBJ2-3, with 7 bases matching TRBD2. V was clipped by 5 bases and J by 3 bases; unmatched bases: 5. The CDR3 contains 14 residues. CDR1 is SGHTA, CDR2 FQGNSA, per germline. The CDR3 DNA reads TGTGCCAGCAGCGAGTGGGGGGGGACAGATACGCAGTATTTT. Encoded protein: CASSEWGGTDTQYF.

The V and J genes are TRBV19 and TRBJ1-1; D not certain. V lost 7 bases and J lost 5, with 20 bases in between. The CDR3 is 15 residues long. The V gene's germline CDR1 is LNHDA and CDR2 SQIVND (reference sequence). The CDR3 reads CASTWASPGGTEAFF. The CDR3 region has the DNA TGTGCCAGTACTTGGGCCTCCCCAGGCGGGACTGAAGCTTTCTTT.

The chain joins TRBV5-1 to TRBJ2-3; D is possibly TRBD2 (6 bases). The CDR3 spans 14 residues. Germline CDR1 SGHRS, CDR2 YFSETQ. V was clipped by 5 bases and J by 2 bases, with 12 bases between them. DNA of the CDR3: TGCGCCAGCAGTGAGGAGGGTTTCACAGATACGCAGTATTTT. Encoded protein: CASSEEGFTDTQYF.

This clone was seen a single time. The chain is built from TRBV15 and TRBJ1-2, with D unclear. Trimming removed 0 bases from V and 4 bases from J, with 12 bases in between. The CDR3 is 15 residues long. Germline V lookup: CDR1 LNHNV, CDR2 YYDKDF (reference sequence). The CDR3 reads CATSRDHGSSYGYTF. CDR3 coding DNA: TGTGCCACCAGCAGAGATCACGGCAGCTCCTATGGCTACACCTTC. The full variable domain, with the rest looked up from reference TRBV15 and TRBJ1-2, is DAMVIQNPRYQVTQFGKPVTLSCSQTLNHNVMYWYQQKSSQAPKLLFHYYDKDFNNEADTPDNFQSRRPNTSFCFLDIRSPGLGDTAMYLCATSRDHGSSYGYTFGSGTRLTVV.